This TCR beta chain appears in the sequencing data of a study of blood T cell repertoires in COVID-19. This CDR3 is 16 amino acids long. With 5 bases removed from V and 10 bases from J, the gap between germline ends came to 27 bases. Germline loops: CDR1 SQVTM, CDR2 ANQGSEA. Measured with immunoSEQ multiplex PCR; TCRdb has only the in-frame clones, and not every one. This sample has tens of thousands of clones; 88% occur once, and the top ten carry approximately 4.8%. This receptor was taken from a man aged 55 to 69 with acute or convalescent COVID-19. J is TRBJ2-1 and V is TRBV29-1; a possible D gene is TRBD2 (5 bases). The sequenced sample consisted of peripheral blood. The CDR3 DNA sequence: TGCAGCGTTCCCCGGACTGAGGGTCTGTTCGACCCCGAGCAGTTCTTC. It specifies CSVPRTEGLFDPEQFF.